These T cell receptor beta chains were read from a single sample in a study of T-cell reconstitution after alpha-beta-depleted transplantation in children. TCRdb used MiXCR to reprocess the PCR reads, holding one entry per CDR3 protein. This sample has a few hundred thousand distinct CDR3 sequences, with 18% found just once. The sample in question was PBMCs from the stem cell graft donor, obtained from the stem cell graft. The receptors shown here come from a human donor who donated a stem cell graft to a child with acute lymphoblastic leukemia. Each CDR3 is given with its conserved first and last residue. A D gene is named only where the DNA matches it firmly. Size is omitted from some rows. Given values are once, few, many or a class for expanded clones.

j_gene	d_gene	v_gene	abundance	CDR3nt	CDR3aa
TRBJ1-5	.	TRBV12-3/TRBV12-4	.	TGTGCCAGCAGCGAGACAGGCCGAAGTACTAATCAGCCCCAGCATTTT	CASSETGRSTNQPQHF
TRBJ2-3	.	TRBV4-1	few	TGCGCCAGCAGCCAAGGCGGAGATACGCAGTATTTT	CASSQGGDTQYF
TRBJ2-4	.	TRBV3-1	few	TGTGCCAGCAGCCATGGAGGCACTGGAAACCTAGCCAAAAACATTCAGTACTTC	CASSHGGTGNLAKNIQYF
TRBJ2-5	.	TRBV6-1	.	TGTGCCAGCAGGGGCAGCGGTGGGCAAGAGACCCAGTACTTC	CASRGSGGQETQYF
TRBJ1-1	.	TRBV7-8	few	TGTGCCAGCAGCTGGGGGGGAGGGAACACTGAAGCTTTCTTT	CASSWGGGNTEAFF
TRBJ2-7	.	TRBV12-3/TRBV12-4	.	TGTGCCAGCAGTTTCGCACTTGATACCTACGAGCAGTACTTC	CASSFALDTYEQYF
TRBJ2-3	.	TRBV7-8	many	TGTGCCAGCAGCCCTGAACGAACAGGGTGGGCGCAGTATTTT	CASSPERTGWAQYF
TRBJ2-2	.	TRBV5-4	.	TGTGCCAGCAGCCCCGTTCGGGCCACCGGGGAGCTGTTTTTT	CASSPVRATGELFF
TRBJ1-3	.	TRBV5-1	.	TGCGCCAGCTCCCCGGGGGAATACTCTGGAAACACCATATATTTT	CASSPGEYSGNTIYF
TRBJ2-7	TRBD2	TRBV2	many	TGTGCCAGCAGTAGCCTGGGAGGGGCCTACGAGCAGTACTTC	CASSSLGGAYEQYF
TRBJ1-2	TRBD1	TRBV19	.	TGTGCCAGTAGTAGCGGGACAGACTACTCCTACACCTTC	CASSSGTDYSYTF
TRBJ2-3	TRBD2	TRBV12-3/TRBV12-4	.	TGTGCCAGCAGTTTCGGACTAGCGGTCACGTTAACAGATACGCAGTATTTT	CASSFGLAVTLTDTQYF
TRBJ2-3	.	TRBV20-1	few	TGCAGTGCTAGTCCACATAGCACAGATACGCAGTATTTT	CSASPHSTDTQYF
TRBJ2-5	.	TRBV24-1	.	TGTGCCACCAGTGATTCGAGGGTAGGTGAGACCCAGTACTTC	CATSDSRVGETQYF
TRBJ1-5	TRBD1	TRBV20-1	few	TGCAGCGCTTTCGGACAGGACAATCAGCCCCAGCATTTT	CSAFGQDNQPQHF
TRBJ1-1	.	TRBV29-1	.	TGCAGCGTTGTTGGCTTAGACAGACCATACACTGAAGCTTTCTTT	CSVVGLDRPYTEAFF
TRBJ2-7	.	TRBV7-8	few	TGTGCCAGCAGCCCTACAGGGTACTACGAGCAGTACTTC	CASSPTGYYEQYF
TRBJ1-5	TRBD1	TRBV29-1	few	TGCAGCGCACGACAGGGGGCCGGTCAGCCCCAGCATTTT	CSARQGAGQPQHF
TRBJ2-2	TRBD2	TRBV7-8	.	TGTGCCAGCAGCTTAGTGTGGGGCGGGCGGGAGATCTCCGGGGAGCTGTTTTTT	CASSLVWGGREISGELFF
TRBJ2-1	.	TRBV27	.	TGTGCCAGCAGTTTCCAGGGTTACAATGAGCAGTTCTTC	CASSFQGYNEQFF
TRBJ1-2	TRBD1	TRBV6-5	.	TGTGCCAGCAGTTACGGAGTAGGACAGGGGGATGGCTACACCTTC	CASSYGVGQGDGYTF
TRBJ2-1	TRBD2	TRBV20-1	.	TGCAGTGCTAGAGCCCGGGACTACACTTACAATGAGCAGTTCTTC	CSARARDYTYNEQFF
TRBJ2-1	TRBD2	TRBV6-4	.	TGTGCCAGCATTGAGTTAGCGGGAGCGATTTACAATGAGCAGTTCTTC	CASIELAGAIYNEQFF
TRBJ1-5	.	TRBV12-3/TRBV12-4	.	TGTGCCAGCAGTTTAGGCCAGATCAAAATCCAGCCCCAGCATTTT	CASSLGQIKIQPQHF
TRBJ1-1	.	TRBV20-1	few	TGCAGTGCCCATAGCCTATATAACACTGAAGCTTTCTTT	CSAHSLYNTEAFF
TRBJ2-7	.	TRBV5-1	.	TGCGCCAGCAGACGAAGAGACCCCTCCGGGAGCTACGAGCAGTACTTC	CASRRRDPSGSYEQYF
TRBJ1-2	TRBD1	TRBV19	few	TGTGCCAGTAGTATAGGAACAGGGGATTATGGCTACACCTTC	CASSIGTGDYGYTF
TRBJ2-7	.	TRBV1	.	TGCACCAGCAGCCCGAGTTGGCGGGAGCGCTCCTACGAGCAGTACTTC	CTSSPSWRERSYEQYF
TRBJ1-6	.	TRBV5-6	few	TGTGCCAGCAGCTTGGTTGGGTCACCCCTCCACTTT	CASSLVGSPLHF
TRBJ2-5	.	TRBV27	few	TGTGCCAGCAGTCCTTACTACTCGGGAGAGACCCAGTACTTC	CASSPYYSGETQYF
TRBJ2-7	.	TRBV4-1	few	TGCGCCAGCAGCCAAGCCCCCGGGACGGCGAGCTACGAGCAGTACTTC	CASSQAPGTASYEQYF
TRBJ1-5	TRBD1	TRBV29-1	.	TGCAGCGTTGGGGACAGGCTCAATCAGCCCCAGCATTTT	CSVGDRLNQPQHF
TRBJ2-7	.	TRBV7-8	.	TGTGCCAGCAGCACGCGACAGGTCATCAGCTCCTACGAGCAGTACTTC	CASSTRQVISSYEQYF
TRBJ2-3	TRBD2	TRBV12-3/TRBV12-4	few	TGTGCCAGCAGTTCCTTAGCGGGGACCCTCACAGATACGCAGTATTTT	CASSSLAGTLTDTQYF
TRBJ1-1	.	TRBV7-9	.	TGTGCCAGCAGCTTAGGTTGGGGGGAAGCTTTCTTT	CASSLGWGEAFF
TRBJ2-1	TRBD2	TRBV5-1	many	TGCGCCAGCAGCTTAACGGCTAGCGGGAGCTTCTACAATGAGCAGTTCTTC	CASSLTASGSFYNEQFF
TRBJ2-1	TRBD2	TRBV27	.	TGTGCCAGCAGTTTATCTCCCCAGCGGGAGGGCCTTGTTCGTAATGAGCAGTTCTTC	CASSLSPQREGLVRNEQFF
TRBJ2-3	.	TRBV6-1	.	TGTGCCAGCAGTGAAAACGAGGATACGCAGTATTTT	CASSENEDTQYF